What follows are 7 T cell receptor beta chains derived from one specimen sequenced in a study of blood T cells in healthy people across ages. Combining a sample-barcoded 5' primer with a J-beta primer mix, a second PCR ran for 7 to 11 cycles. TCRdb processed the 5' RACE reads anew with MiXCR; each CDR3 protein has one entry. The sample contains roughly 1.4 million distinct CDR3 sequences, approximately 59% of which appear only once. The sequenced sample was blood. These receptors came from a man in his late teens or twenties in good health.

The V gene is TRBV12-3 or TRBV12-4, the J gene TRBJ2-7; possibly TRBD2 for D (5 bases). Deletions cut 4 bases from V and 1 base from J, with 20 bases between. The CDR3 is 17 amino acids. CDR3 nucleotide sequence: TGTGCCAGCAGTTCAACCCCTCGGGGAGCTGCTTCCTACGAGCAGTACTTC. Translating it yields CASSSTPRGAASYEQYF.

This chain links TRBV21-1 with TRBJ2-5; no DNA check was done on the table's D call, TRBD1. TRBV21-1 is a listed pseudogene. The CDR3 runs to 13 residues. CDR3 loop: CASRKDDSFGQYF. In DNA form, the CDR3 reads TGTGCCAGCAGGAAAGACGACAGCTTCGGGCAGTACTTC.

The sample holds a few counts of this clonotype. This rearrangement joins TRBV7-9 to TRBJ2-7, with unresolved D. The CDR3 consists of 12 residues. CDR1 and CDR2 (germline): SEHNR, FQNEAQ (reference sequence). The V end was cut by 5 bases, the J end by 2 bases, with 7 bases between. The CDR3 here is CASSTPAYEQYF. The CDR3, as DNA: TGTGCCAGCAGCACCCCGGCCTACGAGCAGTACTTC.

As regards this clonotype: Germline is not matched at one junction end, which may reflect a read error. The rearrangement joins TRBV12-3 or TRBV12-4 to TRBJ2-7; 8 nucleotides match TRBD1. The CDR3 spans 15 residues. CDR3 residues: CATSSGAGGRYEQYF. CDR3 nucleotides: TGTGCCACCAGTTCCGGGGCAGGGGGCCGCTACGAGCAGTACTTC.

The J gene is TRBJ2-1, the V gene TRBV4-2, with 10 nucleotides matching TRBD1. V lost 1 base and J lost 8; bases outside the gene matches: 11. Germline V lookup: CDR1 LGHNA, CDR2 YNFKEQ. This CDR3 has 17 amino acids. The CDR3 DNA reads TGTGCCAGCAGCCAAGTCGTAATGGGACAGGGGTTCTATGAGCAGTTCTTC. Translation: CASSQVVMGQGFYEQFF.

This clonotype was detected a few times. The chain employs TRBV20-1 and TRBJ2-3; the match to TRBD2 covers 11 bases. Germline loops: CDR1 DFQATT, CDR2 SNEGSKA (reference sequence). This CDR3 is built from 15 residues. The V gene end was trimmed by 5 bases and the J gene end by 4 bases; junction bases not matched to a gene: 8. The CDR3 reads CSAAGTSGVPDTQYF. In DNA, the CDR3 is TGCAGTGCTGCCGGGACTAGCGGCGTACCAGATACGCAGTATTTT.

The chain combines TRBV9 with TRBJ2-2, with D possibly called TRBD1 or TRBD2 (5 bases each). V lost 1 base and J 8 bases, leaving 15 bases between the germline ends. Per the germline V gene, CDR1 is SGDLS and CDR2 is YYNGEE. The CDR3 has 15 amino acids. This chain's CDR3 is CASSVRDLPSGELFF. The CDR3 bases are TGTGCCAGCAGCGTAAGGGACCTACCCTCGGGGGAGCTGTTTTTT.